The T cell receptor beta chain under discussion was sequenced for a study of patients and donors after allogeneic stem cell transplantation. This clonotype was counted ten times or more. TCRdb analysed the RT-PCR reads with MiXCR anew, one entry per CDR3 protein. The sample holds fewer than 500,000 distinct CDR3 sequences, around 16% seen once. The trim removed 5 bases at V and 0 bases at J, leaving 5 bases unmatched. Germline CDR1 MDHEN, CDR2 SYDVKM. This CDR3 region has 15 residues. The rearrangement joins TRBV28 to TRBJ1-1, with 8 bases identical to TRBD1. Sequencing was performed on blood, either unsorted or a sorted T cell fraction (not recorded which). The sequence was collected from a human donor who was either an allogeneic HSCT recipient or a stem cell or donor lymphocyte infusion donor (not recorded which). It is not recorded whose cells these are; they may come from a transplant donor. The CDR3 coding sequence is TGTGCCAGCAGTCCACGGACAGGGTTGAACACTGAAGCTTTCTTT. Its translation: CASSPRTGLNTEAFF.